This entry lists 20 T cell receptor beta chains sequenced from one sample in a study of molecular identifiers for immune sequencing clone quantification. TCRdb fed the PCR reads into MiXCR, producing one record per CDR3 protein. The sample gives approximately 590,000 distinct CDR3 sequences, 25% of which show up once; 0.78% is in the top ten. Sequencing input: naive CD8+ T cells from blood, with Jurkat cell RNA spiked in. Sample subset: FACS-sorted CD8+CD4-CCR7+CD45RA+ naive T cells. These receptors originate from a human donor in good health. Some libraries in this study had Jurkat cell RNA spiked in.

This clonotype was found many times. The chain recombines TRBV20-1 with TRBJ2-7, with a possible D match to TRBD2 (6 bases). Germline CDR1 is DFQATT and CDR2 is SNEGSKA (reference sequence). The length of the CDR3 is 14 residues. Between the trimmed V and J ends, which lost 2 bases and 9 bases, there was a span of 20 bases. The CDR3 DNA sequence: TGCAGTGCTAGACCGGACTATAGCTACGAGGGGCAGTACTTC. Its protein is CSARPDYSYEGQYF.

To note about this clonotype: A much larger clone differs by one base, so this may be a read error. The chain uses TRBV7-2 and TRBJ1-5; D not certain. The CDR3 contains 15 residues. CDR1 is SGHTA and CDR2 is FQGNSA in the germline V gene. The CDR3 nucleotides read TGTGCCAGCAGCTTATTAGACACTAGCAATCGGCCCCAGCATTTT. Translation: CASSLLDTSNRPQHF.

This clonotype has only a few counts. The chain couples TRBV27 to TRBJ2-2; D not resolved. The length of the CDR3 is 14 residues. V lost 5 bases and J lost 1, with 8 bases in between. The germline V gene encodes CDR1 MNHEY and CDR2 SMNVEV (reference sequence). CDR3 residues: CASSPLGNTGELFF. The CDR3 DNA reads TGTGCCAGCAGTCCCCTGGGGAACACCGGGGAGCTGTTTTTT.

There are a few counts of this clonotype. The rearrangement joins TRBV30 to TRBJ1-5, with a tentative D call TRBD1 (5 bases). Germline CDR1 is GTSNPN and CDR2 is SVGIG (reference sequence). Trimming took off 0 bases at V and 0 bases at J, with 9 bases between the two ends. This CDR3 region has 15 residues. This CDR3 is CAWSVGGYSNQPQHF. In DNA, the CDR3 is TGTGCCTGGAGTGTTGGGGGTTATAGCAATCAGCCCCAGCATTTT. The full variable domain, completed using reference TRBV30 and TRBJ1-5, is SQTIHQWPATLVQPVGSPLSLECTVEGTSNPNLYWYRQAAGRGLQLLFYSVGIGQISSEVPQNLSASRPQDRQFILSSKKLLLSDSGFYLCAWSVGGYSNQPQHFGDGTRLSIL.

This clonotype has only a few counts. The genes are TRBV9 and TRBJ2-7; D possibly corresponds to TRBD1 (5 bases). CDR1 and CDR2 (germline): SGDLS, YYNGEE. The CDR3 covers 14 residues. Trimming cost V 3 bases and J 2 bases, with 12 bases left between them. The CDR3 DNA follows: TGTGCCAGCAGCGAAGGCGACAGCACCTACGAGCAGTACTTC. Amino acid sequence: CASSEGDSTYEQYF.

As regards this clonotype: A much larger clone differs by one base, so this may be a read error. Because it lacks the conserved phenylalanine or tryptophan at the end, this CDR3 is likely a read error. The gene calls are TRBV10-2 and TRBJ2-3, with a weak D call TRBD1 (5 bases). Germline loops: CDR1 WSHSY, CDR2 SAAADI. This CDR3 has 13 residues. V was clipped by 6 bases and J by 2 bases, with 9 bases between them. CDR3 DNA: TGCGCCAGCAGGGGGCCAAACACAGATACGCAGTATATT. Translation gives CASRGPNTDTQYI.

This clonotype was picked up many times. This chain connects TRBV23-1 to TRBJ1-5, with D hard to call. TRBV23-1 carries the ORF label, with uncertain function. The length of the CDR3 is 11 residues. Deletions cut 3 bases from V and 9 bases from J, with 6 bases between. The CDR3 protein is CASSHHPPQHF. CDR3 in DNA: TGCGCCAGCAGTCACCATCCGCCCCAGCATTTT.

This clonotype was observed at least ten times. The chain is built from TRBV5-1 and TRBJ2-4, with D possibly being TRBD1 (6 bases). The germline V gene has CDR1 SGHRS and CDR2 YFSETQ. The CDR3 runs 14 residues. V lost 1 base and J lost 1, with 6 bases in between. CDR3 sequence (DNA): TGCGCCAGCAGCTTGACAGGGGCCAAAAACATTCAGTACTTC. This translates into CASSLTGAKNIQYF.

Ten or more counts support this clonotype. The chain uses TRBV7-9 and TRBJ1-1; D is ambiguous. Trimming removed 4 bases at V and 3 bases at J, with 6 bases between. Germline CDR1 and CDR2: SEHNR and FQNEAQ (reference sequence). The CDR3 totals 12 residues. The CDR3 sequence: CASSSQYTEAFF. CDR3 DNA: TGTGCCAGCAGCTCGCAATACACTGAAGCTTTCTTT.

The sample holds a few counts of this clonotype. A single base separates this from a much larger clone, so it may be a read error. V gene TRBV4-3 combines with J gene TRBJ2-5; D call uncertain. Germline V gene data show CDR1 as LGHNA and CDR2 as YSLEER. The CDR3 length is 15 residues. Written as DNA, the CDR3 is TGCGCCAGCAGCCAAGATCTTGGCCCGATAGAGACCCGGTACTTC. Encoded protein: CASSQDLGPIETRYF.

Written as DNA, the CDR3 is TGTGCCAGTAGTATAGATTTTGTAAGGGCGACAGATACGCAGTATTTT. Residues: CASSIDFVRATDTQYF. The rearrangement links TRBV19 to TRBJ2-3; D unclear. From germline, CDR1 is LNHDA and CDR2 SQIVND (reference sequence). This CDR3 comprises 16 residues. Between the trimmed V and J ends, which lost 0 bases and 3 bases, there was a span of 13 bases. The whole variable domain, filled in from reference TRBV19 and TRBJ2-3, reads DGGITQSPKYLFRKEGQNVTLSCEQNLNHDAMYWYRQDPGQGLRLIYYSQIVNDFQKGDIAEGYSVSREKKESFPLTVTSAQKNPTAFYLCASSIDFVRATDTQYFGPGTRLTVL.

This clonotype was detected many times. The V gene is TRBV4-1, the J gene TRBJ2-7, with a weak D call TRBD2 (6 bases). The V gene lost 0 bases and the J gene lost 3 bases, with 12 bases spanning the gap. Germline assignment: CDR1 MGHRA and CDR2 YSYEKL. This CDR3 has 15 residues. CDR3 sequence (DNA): TGCGCCAGCAGCCAAGATCCTAGCGAGTACTACGAGCAGTACTTC. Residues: CASSQDPSEYYEQYF.

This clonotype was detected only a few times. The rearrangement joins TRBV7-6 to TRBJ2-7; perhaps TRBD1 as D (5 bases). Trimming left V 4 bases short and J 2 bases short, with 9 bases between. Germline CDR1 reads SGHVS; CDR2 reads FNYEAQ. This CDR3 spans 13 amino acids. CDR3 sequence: CASSYGHAYEQYF. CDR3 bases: TGTGCCAGCAGCTACGGACATGCCTACGAGCAGTACTTC. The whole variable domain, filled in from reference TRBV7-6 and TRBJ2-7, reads GAGVSQSPRYKVTKRGQDVALRCDPISGHVSLYWYRQALGQGPEFLTYFNYEAQQDKSGLPNDRFSAERPEGSISTLTIQRTEQRDSAMYRCASSYGHAYEQYFGPGTRLTVT.

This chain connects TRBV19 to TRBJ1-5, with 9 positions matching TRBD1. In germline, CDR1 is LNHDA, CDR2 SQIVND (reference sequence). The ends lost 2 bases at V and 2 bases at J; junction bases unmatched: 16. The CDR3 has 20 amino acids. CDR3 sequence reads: CASSINGGTGRFGGNQPQHF. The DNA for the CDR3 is TGTGCCAGTAGTATAAATGGTGGGACAGGGAGGTTTGGTGGCAATCAGCCCCAGCATTTT.

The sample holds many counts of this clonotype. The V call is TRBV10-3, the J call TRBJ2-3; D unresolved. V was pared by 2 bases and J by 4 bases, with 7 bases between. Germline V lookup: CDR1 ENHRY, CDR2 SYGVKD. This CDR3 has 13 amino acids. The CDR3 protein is CAISEIRSDTQYF. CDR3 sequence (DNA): TGTGCCATCAGTGAGATCCGGTCAGATACGCAGTATTTT.

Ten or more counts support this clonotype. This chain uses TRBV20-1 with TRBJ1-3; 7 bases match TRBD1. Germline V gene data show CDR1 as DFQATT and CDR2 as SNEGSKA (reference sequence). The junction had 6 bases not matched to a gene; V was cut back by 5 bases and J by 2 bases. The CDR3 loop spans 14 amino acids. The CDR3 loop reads CSAAQGPTGNTIYF. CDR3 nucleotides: TGCAGTGCTGCACAGGGGCCTACTGGAAACACCATATATTTT.

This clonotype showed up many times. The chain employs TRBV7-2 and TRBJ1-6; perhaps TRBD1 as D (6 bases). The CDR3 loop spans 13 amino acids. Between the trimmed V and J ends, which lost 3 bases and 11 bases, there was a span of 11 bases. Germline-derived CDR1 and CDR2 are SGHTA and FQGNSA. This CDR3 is CASSLGALAPLHF. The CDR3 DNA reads TGTGCCAGCAGCTTGGGGGCTCTGGCACCCCTCCACTTT.

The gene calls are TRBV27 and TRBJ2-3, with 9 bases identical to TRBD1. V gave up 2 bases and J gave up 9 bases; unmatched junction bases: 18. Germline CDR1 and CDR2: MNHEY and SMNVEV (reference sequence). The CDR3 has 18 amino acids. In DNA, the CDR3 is TGTGCCAGCAGTTTAAACTTTGGCATAAGACAGGGGGTCCCGACGCAGTATTTT. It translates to CASSLNFGIRQGVPTQYF.

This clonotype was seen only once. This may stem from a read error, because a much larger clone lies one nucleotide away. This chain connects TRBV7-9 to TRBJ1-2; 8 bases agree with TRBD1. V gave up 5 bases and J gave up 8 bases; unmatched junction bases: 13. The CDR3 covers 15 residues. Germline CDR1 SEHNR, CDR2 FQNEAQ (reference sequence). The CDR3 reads CASSTRTGRSVGYTF. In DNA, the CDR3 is TGTGCCAGCAGCACCCGGACAGGGCGGAGTGTAGGCTACACCTTC.

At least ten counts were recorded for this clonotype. The CDR3 here is CSAPLGGIQYF. CDR3 sequence (DNA): TGCAGCGCCCCCTTAGGGGGCATTCAGTACTTC. V gene TRBV29-1 combines with J gene TRBJ2-4; D is perhaps TRBD1 (6 bases). V lost 7 bases and J 9 bases, leaving 13 bases between the germline ends. The CDR3 extends over 11 amino acids. Germline assignment: CDR1 SQVTM and CDR2 ANQGSEA.